Reported below is one TCR beta chain. This record comes from a study of glioma-infiltrating T cells after dendritic cell vaccination. Study overall: Autologous tumor lysate-pulsed dendritic cell vaccination was given between the early 2000s and the early 2010s.

Selection required adequate fresh-frozen tumor tissue plus more than two years' survival data. Isocitrate dehydrogenase mutation was absent in all glioblastoma patients. V was clipped by 8 bases and J by 4 bases, with 11 bases between them. The germline V gene encodes CDR1 SQVTM and CDR2 ANQGSEA. This CDR3 has 11 amino acids. The PCR used 60 V beta and 13 J beta primers. Here immunoSEQ multiplex PCR was the method, and the copy in TCRdb shows in-frame clones only, minus some. This sample has fewer than 85,000 clones; approximately 90% occur once, and the top ten carry more than 3%. The sample in question was blood, obtained before dendritic cell vaccination. The rearrangement uses TRBV29-1 and TRBJ1-1; no clear D. This receptor was taken from a human donor with glioblastoma. The CDR3 bases are TGCAGCTCGGTGGTCTCCACTGAAGCTTTCTTT. Translation: CSSVVSTEAFF.